Following are 2 T cell receptor beta chains from one sample sequenced in a study of Ad26.COV2.S vaccination and SARS-CoV-2 variants. The treatment: 19 received Ad26.COV2.S at low or high dose, single or two shots; about 5 received placebo; per-sample allocation not given. Samples were taken on day 63 after the first vaccine or placebo injection. Some clones are missing from TCRdb's copy, which holds only in-frame ones; the method was immunoSEQ multiplex PCR. The profile shows hundreds of thousands of clones, roughly 85% of them singletons. Sequenced material: peripheral blood, taken in a trial of Ad26.COV2.S vaccine versus placebo. These receptor sequences come from a person aged 18-60 years who received the Ad26.COV2.S COVID-19 vaccine or a placebo.

V is TRBV4-2 and J is TRBJ2-1; no reliable D call. CDR3 length: 13 residues. Germline V CDR1 and CDR2: LGHNA, YNFKEQ. Trimming removed 1 base from V and 9 bases from J, with 10 bases in between. The CDR3 sequence is CASSQGLVTEQFF. Here the CDR3 DNA reads TGTGCCAGCAGCCAAGGGCTAGTCACTGAGCAGTTCTTC.

The genes are TRBV18 and TRBJ2-1; no firm D call. CDR3 length: 14 amino acids. Trimming took 2 bases from V and 4 from J, leaving 9 bases between them. The germline CDR1 and CDR2 sequences are KGHSH and LQKENI. In DNA, the CDR3 is TGTGCCAGCTCACCAGCCGCGAGATACAATGAGCAGTTCTTC. Amino acids: CASSPAARYNEQFF.